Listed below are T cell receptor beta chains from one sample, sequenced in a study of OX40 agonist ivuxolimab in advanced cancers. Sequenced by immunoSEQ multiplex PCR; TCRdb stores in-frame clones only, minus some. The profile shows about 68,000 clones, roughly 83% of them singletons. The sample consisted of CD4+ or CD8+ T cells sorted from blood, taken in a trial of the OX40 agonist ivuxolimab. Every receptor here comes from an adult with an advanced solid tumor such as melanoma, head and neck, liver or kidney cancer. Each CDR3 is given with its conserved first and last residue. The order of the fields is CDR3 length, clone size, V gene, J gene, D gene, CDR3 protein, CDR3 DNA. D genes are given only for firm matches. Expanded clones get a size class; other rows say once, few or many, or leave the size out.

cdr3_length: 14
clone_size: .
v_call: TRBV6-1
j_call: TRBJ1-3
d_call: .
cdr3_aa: CASSEGGTGNTIYF
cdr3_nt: TGTGCCAGCAGTGAGGGGGGAACCGGAAACACCATATATTTT

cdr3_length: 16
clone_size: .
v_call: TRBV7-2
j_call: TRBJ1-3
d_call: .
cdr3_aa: CASSWDTPISGNTIYF
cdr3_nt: TGTGCCAGCAGCTGGGACACCCCCATCTCTGGAAACACCATATATTTT

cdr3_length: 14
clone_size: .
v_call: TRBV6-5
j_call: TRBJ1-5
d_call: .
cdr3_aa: CASSTRGGGQPQHF
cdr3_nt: TGTGCCAGCAGCACCAGGGGAGGTGGACAGCCCCAGCATTTT

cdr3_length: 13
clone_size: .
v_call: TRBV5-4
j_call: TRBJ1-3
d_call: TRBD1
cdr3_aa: CASSFDRANTIYF
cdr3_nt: TGTGCCAGCAGCTTTGACAGGGCTAACACCATATATTTT

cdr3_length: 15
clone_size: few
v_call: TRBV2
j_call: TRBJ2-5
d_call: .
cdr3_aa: CASSPTEGPGETQYF
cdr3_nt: TGTGCCAGCAGCCCTACTGAGGGACCGGGGGAGACCCAGTACTTC

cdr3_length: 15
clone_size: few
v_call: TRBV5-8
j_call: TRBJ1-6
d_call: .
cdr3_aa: CASSGGETYNSPLHF
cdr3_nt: TGTGCCAGCAGCGGAGGGGAGACCTATAATTCACCCCTCCACTTT

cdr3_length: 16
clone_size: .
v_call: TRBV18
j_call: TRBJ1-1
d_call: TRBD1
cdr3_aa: CASSPLGQASGTEAFF
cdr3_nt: TGTGCCAGCTCACCACTGGGACAGGCCTCTGGTACTGAAGCTTTCTTT

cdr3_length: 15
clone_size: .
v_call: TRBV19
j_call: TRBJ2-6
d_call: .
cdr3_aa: CASTKVSSGANVLTF
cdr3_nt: TGTGCCAGTACCAAGGTCTCCTCTGGGGCCAACGTCCTGACTTTC

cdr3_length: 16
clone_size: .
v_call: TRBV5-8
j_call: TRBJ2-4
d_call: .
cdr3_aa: CASSLGRRLAKNIQYF
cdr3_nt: TGTGCCAGCAGCTTAGGACGGAGACTAGCCAAAAACATTCAGTACTTC

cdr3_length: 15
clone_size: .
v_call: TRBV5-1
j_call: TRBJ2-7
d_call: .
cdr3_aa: CASSPRSGDSDEQYF
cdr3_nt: TGCGCCAGCAGCCCCAGGTCGGGGGATTCAGACGAGCAGTACTTC

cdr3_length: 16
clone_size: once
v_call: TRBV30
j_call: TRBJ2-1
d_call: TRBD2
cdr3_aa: CAWSVGLAGGHNEQFF
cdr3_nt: TGTGCCTGGAGTGTAGGACTAGCGGGGGGCCACAATGAGCAGTTCTTC

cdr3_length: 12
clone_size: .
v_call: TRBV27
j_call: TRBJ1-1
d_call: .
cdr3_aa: CASGTGTTEAFF
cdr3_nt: TGTGCCAGCGGTACAGGGACCACTGAAGCTTTCTTT

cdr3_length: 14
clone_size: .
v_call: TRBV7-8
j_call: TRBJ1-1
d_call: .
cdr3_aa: CASSLGGPGTEAFF
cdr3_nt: TGTGCCAGCAGCTTAGGGGGGCCTGGTACTGAAGCTTTCTTT

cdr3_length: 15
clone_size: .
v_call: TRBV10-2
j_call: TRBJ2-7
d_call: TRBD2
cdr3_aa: CASSDRERGGREQYF
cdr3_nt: TGCGCCAGCAGTGATAGGGAGCGGGGGGGCCGCGAGCAGTACTTC

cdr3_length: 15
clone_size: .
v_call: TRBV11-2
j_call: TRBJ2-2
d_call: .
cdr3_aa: CASSLRGRVIGELFF
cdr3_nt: TGTGCCAGCAGCTTACGGGGTCGGGTGATCGGGGAGCTGTTTTTT

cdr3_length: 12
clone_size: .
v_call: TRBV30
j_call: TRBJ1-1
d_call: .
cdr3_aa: CAWSRQDTEAFF
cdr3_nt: TGTGCCTGGAGTAGGCAGGACACTGAAGCTTTCTTT

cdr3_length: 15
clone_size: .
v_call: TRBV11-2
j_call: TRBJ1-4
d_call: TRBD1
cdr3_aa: CASSVLLGTGEKLFF
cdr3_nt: TGTGCCAGCAGCGTGCTGTTGGGGACAGGGGAAAAACTGTTTTTT

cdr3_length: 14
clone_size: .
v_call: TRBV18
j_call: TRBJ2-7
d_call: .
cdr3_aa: CASSFMAVSYEQYF
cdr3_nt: TGTGCCAGCTCATTCATGGCAGTCTCCTACGAGCAGTACTTC

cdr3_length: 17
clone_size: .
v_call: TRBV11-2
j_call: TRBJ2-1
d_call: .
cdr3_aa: CASSLGGGRGLGNEQFF
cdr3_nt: TGTGCCAGCAGCTTAGGAGGCGGGCGGGGCCTGGGAAATGAGCAGTTCTTC

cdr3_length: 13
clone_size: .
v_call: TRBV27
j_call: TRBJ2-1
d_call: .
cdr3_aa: CASSTQRNNEQFF
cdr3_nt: TGTGCCAGCAGTACACAACGGAACAATGAGCAGTTCTTC

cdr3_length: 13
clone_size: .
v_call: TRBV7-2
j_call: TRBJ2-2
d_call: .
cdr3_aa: CASSLQGTGELFF
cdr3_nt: TGTGCCAGCAGCCTTCAGGGAACCGGGGAGCTGTTTTTT

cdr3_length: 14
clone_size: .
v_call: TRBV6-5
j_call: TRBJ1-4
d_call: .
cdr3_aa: CASRTVLWDEKLFF
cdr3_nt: TGTGCCAGCAGGACGGTCCTCTGGGATGAAAAACTGTTTTTT

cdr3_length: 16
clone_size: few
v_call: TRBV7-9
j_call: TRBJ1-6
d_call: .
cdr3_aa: CASSLVTLLGNSPLHF
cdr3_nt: TGTGCCAGCAGCTTAGTAACGCTCCTTGGTAATTCACCCCTCCACTTT

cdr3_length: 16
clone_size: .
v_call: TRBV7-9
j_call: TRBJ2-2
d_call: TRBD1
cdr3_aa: CASSTGQPGNTGELFF
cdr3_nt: TGTGCCAGCAGCACGGGACAGCCAGGGAACACCGGGGAGCTGTTTTTT

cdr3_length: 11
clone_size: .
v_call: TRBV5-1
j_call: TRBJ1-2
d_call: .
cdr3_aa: CASRAGLGYTF
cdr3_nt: TGCGCCAGCAGGGCAGGGCTTGGCTACACCTTC

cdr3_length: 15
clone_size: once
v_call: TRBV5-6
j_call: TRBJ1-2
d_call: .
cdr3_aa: CASSLVGQGGYGYTF
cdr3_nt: TGTGCCAGCAGCTTGGTAGGTCAGGGCGGCTATGGCTACACCTTC

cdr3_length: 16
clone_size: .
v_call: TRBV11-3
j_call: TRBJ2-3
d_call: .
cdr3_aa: CASSLGGERPLDTQYF
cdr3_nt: TGTGCCAGCAGCTTAGGCGGCGAGCGTCCGCTGGATACGCAGTATTTT

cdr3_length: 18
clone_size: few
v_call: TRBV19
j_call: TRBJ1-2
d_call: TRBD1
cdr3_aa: CASRTAKSWTGVSDGYTF
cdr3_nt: TGTGCCAGTAGAACCGCGAAATCCTGGACAGGGGTCAGCGACGGCTACACCTTC

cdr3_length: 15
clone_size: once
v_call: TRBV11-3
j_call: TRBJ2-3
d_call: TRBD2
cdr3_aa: CASSFTRGGPDTQYF
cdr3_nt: TGTGCCAGCAGCTTTACACGGGGGGGCCCAGATACGCAGTATTTT

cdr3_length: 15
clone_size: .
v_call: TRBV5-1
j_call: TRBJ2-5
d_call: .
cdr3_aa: CASSLEAAYQETQYF
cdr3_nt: TGCGCCAGCAGCTTGGAGGCAGCCTACCAAGAGACCCAGTACTTC

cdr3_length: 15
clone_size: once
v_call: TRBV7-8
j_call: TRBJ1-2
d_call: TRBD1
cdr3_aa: CASSPRDRGQAGYTF
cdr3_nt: TGTGCCAGCAGCCCGAGGGACAGGGGGCAGGCTGGCTACACCTTC

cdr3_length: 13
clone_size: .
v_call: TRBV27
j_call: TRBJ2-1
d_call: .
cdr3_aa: CASSLEGFGEQFF
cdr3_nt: TGTGCCAGCAGTTTGGAAGGCTTCGGGGAGCAGTTCTTC

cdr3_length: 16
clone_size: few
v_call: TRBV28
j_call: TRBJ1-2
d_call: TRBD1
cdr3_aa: CASSLPTTGTNYGYTF
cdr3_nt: TGTGCCAGCAGCCTACCGACGACAGGGACTAACTATGGCTACACCTTC

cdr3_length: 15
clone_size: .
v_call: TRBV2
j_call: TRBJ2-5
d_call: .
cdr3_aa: CASSESAAWTETQYF
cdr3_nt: TGTGCCAGCAGTGAATCGGCAGCATGGACGGAGACCCAGTACTTC

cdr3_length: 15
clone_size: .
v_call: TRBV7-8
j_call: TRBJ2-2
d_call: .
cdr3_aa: CASSIDILNTGELFF
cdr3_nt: TGTGCCAGCAGCATCGACATATTGAACACCGGGGAGCTGTTTTTT

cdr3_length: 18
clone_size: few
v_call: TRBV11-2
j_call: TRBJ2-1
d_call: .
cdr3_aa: CASSSLARGNTGGNEQFF
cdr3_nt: TGTGCCAGCAGCTCACTAGCGCGGGGCAATACAGGGGGCAATGAGCAGTTCTTC

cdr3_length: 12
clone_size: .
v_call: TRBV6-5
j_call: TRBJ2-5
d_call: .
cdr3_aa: CASSEAPMTQYF
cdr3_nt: TGTGCCAGCAGTGAAGCCCCTATGACCCAGTACTTC

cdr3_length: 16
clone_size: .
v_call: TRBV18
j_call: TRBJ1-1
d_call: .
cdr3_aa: CASSAAGGLGRTEAFF
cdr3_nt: TGTGCCAGCTCAGCCGCCGGGGGGCTGGGTCGCACTGAAGCTTTCTTT

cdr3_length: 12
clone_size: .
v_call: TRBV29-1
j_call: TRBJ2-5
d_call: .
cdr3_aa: CSGRAGMETQYF
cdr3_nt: TGCAGCGGTAGGGCTGGGATGGAGACCCAGTACTTC

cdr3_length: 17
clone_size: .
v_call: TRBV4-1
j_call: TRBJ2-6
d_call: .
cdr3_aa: CASSLTVTSTGANVLTF
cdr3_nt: TGCGCCAGCAGCCTGACAGTCACCTCTACTGGGGCCAACGTCCTGACTTTC

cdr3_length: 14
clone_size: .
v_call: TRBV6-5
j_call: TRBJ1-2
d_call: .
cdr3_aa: CATAAATQNRGYTF
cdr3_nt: TGTGCCACCGCCGCGGCCACACAGAATCGGGGCTACACCTTC

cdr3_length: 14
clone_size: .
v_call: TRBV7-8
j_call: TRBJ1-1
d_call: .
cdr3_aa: CASSPTGLNTEAFF
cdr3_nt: TGTGCCAGCAGCCCGACAGGATTGAACACTGAAGCTTTCTTT

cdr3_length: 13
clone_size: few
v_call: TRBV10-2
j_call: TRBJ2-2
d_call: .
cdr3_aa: CASSGSNTGELFF
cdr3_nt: TGCGCCAGCAGTGGCAGTAACACCGGGGAGCTGTTTTTT

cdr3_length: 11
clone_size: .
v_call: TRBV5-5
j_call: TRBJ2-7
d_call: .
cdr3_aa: CASSGVYEQYF
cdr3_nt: TGTGCCAGCAGTGGCGTTTACGAGCAGTACTTC

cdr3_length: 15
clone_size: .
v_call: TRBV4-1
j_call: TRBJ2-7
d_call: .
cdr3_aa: CASSPRDEVIYEQYF
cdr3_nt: TGCGCCAGCAGCCCCCGGGACGAGGTAATATACGAGCAGTACTTC

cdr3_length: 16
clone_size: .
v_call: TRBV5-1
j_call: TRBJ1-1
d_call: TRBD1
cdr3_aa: CASSPLGAGGNTEAFF
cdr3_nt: TGCGCCAGCAGCCCCCTGGGGGCAGGGGGAAACACTGAAGCTTTCTTT